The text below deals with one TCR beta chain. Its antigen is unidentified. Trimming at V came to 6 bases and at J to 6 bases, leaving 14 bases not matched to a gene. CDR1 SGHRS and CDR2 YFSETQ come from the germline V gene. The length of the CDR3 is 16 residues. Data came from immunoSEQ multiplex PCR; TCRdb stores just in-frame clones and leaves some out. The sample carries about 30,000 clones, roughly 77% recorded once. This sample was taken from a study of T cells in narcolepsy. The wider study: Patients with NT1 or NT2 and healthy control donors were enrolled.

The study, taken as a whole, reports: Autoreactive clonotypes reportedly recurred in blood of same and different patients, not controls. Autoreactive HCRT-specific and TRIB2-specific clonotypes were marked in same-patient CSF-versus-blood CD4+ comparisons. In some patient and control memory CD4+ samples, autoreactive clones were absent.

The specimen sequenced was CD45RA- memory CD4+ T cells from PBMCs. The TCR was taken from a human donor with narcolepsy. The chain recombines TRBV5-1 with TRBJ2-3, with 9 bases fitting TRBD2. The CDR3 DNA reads TGCGCCAGCACCAGAAGCGGGAGGAGGGGGCTGGATACGCAGTATTTT. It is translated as CASTRSGRRGLDTQYF. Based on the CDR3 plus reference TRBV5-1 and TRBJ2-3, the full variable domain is KAGVTQTPRYLIKTRGQQVTLSCSPISGHRSVSWYQQTPGQGLQFLFEYFSETQRNKGNFPGRFSGRQFSNSRSEMNVSTLELGDSALYLCASTRSGRRGLDTQYFGPGTRLTVL.